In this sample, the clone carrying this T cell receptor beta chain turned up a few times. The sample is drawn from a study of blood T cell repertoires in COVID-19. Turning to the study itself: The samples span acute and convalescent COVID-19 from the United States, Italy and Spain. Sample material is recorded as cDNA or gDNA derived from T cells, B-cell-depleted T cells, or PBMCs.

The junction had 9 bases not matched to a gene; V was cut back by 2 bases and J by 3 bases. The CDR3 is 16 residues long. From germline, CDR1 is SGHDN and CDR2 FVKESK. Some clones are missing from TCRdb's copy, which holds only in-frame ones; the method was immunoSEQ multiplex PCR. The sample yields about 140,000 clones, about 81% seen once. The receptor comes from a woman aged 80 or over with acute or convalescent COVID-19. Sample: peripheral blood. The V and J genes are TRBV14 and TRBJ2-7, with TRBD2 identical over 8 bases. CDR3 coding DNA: TGTGCCAGCAGCCAAAAGGGCACTAGCGGTAGCTACGAGCAGTACTTC. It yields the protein CASSQKGTSGSYEQYF.